A single T cell receptor beta chain is shown here with its context. Germline V lookup: CDR1 SGHVS, CDR2 FQNEAQ. V lost 4 bases and J 5 bases, leaving 10 bases between the germline ends. The CDR3 sequence is 13 residues long. This entry belongs to a study of CD8+ T cells in alopecia areata. In each case, RNA was isolated and then reverse transcribed into cDNA as the sequencing template. Assay used: immunoSEQ multiplex PCR; TCRdb lists only in-frame clones, some missing. This table holds about 200,000 clones, about three fifths found once. The treatment: oral pan-JAK inhibitor, 5-10 mg twice daily. The chain employs TRBV7-8 and TRBJ2-3; D is uncertain. This sequence was found in a human donor with alopecia areata. This specimen was CD4+ T cells sorted from blood, taken at week 4, from a patient treated with tofacitinib. The DNA for the CDR3 is TGTGCCAGCAGCTCACCGCTGGTAGATACGCAGTATTTT. Its translation is CASSSPLVDTQYF.